Only a few counts were recorded for the clone carrying this T cell receptor (beta chain). The source of the sample is a study of T cell changes during pregnancy in multiple sclerosis. V lost 11 bases and J lost 2, with 13 bases in between. CDR1 and CDR2 from the germline V gene are SNHLY and FYNNEI. CDR3 length: 12 residues. Method: immunoSEQ multiplex PCR; TCRdb's copy keeps in-frame clones and lacks some. There are about 130,000 clones in the sample; about 95% occur only once, and 0.44% lies in the top ten. J is TRBJ2-7 and V is TRBV2, with D possibly matching TRBD2 (6 bases). This clonotype was obtained from a female donor with multiple sclerosis, enrolled in a pregnancy study. The source material was peripheral blood, sampled after pregnancy. CDR3 sequence: CAGGSQTYEQYF. In nucleotides, the CDR3 is TGTGCCGGGGGGTCCCAAACCTACGAGCAGTACTTC.